These 30 T cell receptor beta chains share one sample of origin, sequenced in a study of T cell responses to AZD1222 COVID-19 vaccine. Some clones are missing from TCRdb's copy, which holds only in-frame ones; the method was immunoSEQ multiplex PCR. The repertoire holds approximately 120,000 clones, with approximately 89% as singletons. The sample was peripheral blood, taken on day 0 of AZD1222 vaccination. The receptors originated from an adult in good health.

The rearrangement joins TRBV4-1 to TRBJ2-2, with TRBD2 matching over 10 bases. The CDR3 loop spans 16 amino acids. Unmatched junction bases numbered 4, after V lost 2 bases and J lost 4 bases. The germline V gene has CDR1 MGHRA and CDR2 YSYEKL. This CDR3 is CASSQRLAGLTGELFF. The CDR3 DNA reads TGCGCCAGCAGCCAAAGACTAGCGGGCCTCACCGGGGAGCTGTTTTTT.

V and J are TRBV30 and TRBJ1-2, with 8 bases lining up with TRBD1. The CDR3 runs 13 residues. The junction had 3 bases not matched to a gene; V was cut back by 2 bases and J by 4 bases. CDR1 and CDR2 (germline): GTSNPN, SVGIG (reference sequence). The CDR3 nucleotides read TGTGCCTGGAGTACAACAGGGGGCTATGGCTACACCTTC. Protein: CAWSTTGGYGYTF.

The V gene is TRBV11-1, the J gene TRBJ2-2; D gene unclear. This CDR3 is built from 14 residues. Trimming took 1 base from V and 5 from J, leaving 8 bases between them. Germline lookup yields CDR1 SGHAT and CDR2 FQDESV (reference sequence). The CDR3 coding sequence is TGTGCCAGCAGCTTAGTGTCGCGGACCGGGGAGCTGTTTTTT. Translation gives CASSLVSRTGELFF.

The chain links TRBV11-1 to TRBJ1-1; D remains unclear. V lost 3 bases and J 1 base, leaving 12 bases between the germline ends. Per germline, CDR1 SGHAT and CDR2 FQDESV (reference sequence). This CDR3 contains 15 residues. DNA of the CDR3: TGTGCCAGCAGCTTCCTGGCCGAGGGGAACACTGAAGCTTTCTTT. Amino acid sequence: CASSFLAEGNTEAFF.

The V and J genes are TRBV19 and TRBJ1-6; D unresolved. Germline CDR1 reads LNHDA; CDR2 reads SQIVND (reference sequence). The CDR3 spans 13 residues. V was pared by 3 bases and J by 9 bases, with 9 bases between. CDR3: CASSITIRSPLHF. For the CDR3, the DNA is TGTGCCAGTAGTATCACTATTCGTTCACCCCTCCACTTT.

This chain uses TRBV6-2 or TRBV6-3 with TRBJ2-5; D perhaps matches TRBD2 (6 bases). V was pared by 2 bases and J by 4 bases, with 14 bases between. Per germline, CDR1 MNHEY and CDR2 SVGEGT. The CDR3 totals 15 residues. The CDR3 here is CASSYVGGVGETQYF. The CDR3 DNA reads TGTGCCAGCAGTTACGTGGGCGGGGTAGGAGAGACCCAGTACTTC.

In this sample, this clone turned up once. The rearrangement joins TRBV7-2 to TRBJ1-3, with D tentatively TRBD1 (5 bases). Germline-derived CDR1 and CDR2 are SGHTA and FQGNSA. V gave up 4 bases and J gave up 4 bases, with 14 bases separating them. The length of the CDR3 is 15 residues. CDR3 nucleotide sequence: TGTGCCAGCAGCTCCGGGGGGGTGGGAGGAAACACCATATATTTT. This sequence encodes CASSSGGVGGNTIYF.

The CDR3 coding sequence is TGCGCCAGCAGCTCCCATGAGGCTGGTTCACCCCTCCACTTT. Translating gives CASSSHEAGSPLHF. The chain joins TRBV5-1 to TRBJ1-6; the D is unclear. The CDR3 covers 14 residues. Trimming shortened V by 3 bases and J by 9 bases, and 13 bases separated the two germline ends. The germline V gene has CDR1 SGHRS and CDR2 YFSETQ. Full variable domain (rest looked up from reference TRBV5-1 and TRBJ1-6): KAGVTQTPRYLIKTRGQQVTLSCSPISGHRSVSWYQQTPGQGLQFLFEYFSETQRNKGNFPGRFSGRQFSNSRSEMNVSTLELGDSALYLCASSSHEAGSPLHFGNGTRLTVT.

Details on this clone: A junction end diverges from the germline sequence, so it may reflect a read error. The chain links TRBV7-2 to TRBJ2-5, with D tentatively TRBD1 (6 bases). CDR1 is SGHTA, CDR2 FQGNSA, per germline. The CDR3 has 12 amino acids. The CDR3, as DNA: TGTGCCAGCAGCTTAGCCTGGGGCCCAGGGGACTTC. Translating it yields CASSLAWGPGDF. Looking up the rest from reference TRBV7-2 and TRBJ2-5 gives the full variable domain: GAGVSQSPSNKVTEKGKDVELRCDPISGHTALYWYRQSLGQGLEFLIYFQGNSAPDKSGLPSDRFSAERTGGSVSTLTIQRTQQEDSAVYLCASSLAWGPGDFGPGTRLLVL.

Of note for this clone: At one boundary the junction diverges from the germline segment, which might be a read error. The chain links TRBV9 to TRBJ1-2, with D unresolved. CDR1 SGDLS and CDR2 YYNGEE come from the germline V gene. This CDR3 is built from 11 residues. The CDR3, as DNA: TGTGCCAGCAGCGTAGGGCCACCGTCCGCCTTC. It translates to CASSVGPPSAF.

This chain uses TRBV5-5 with TRBJ2-7, with TRBD2 identical over 12 bases. The V segment lost 4 bases and the J segment 1 base; nucleotides outside the gene matches: 3. CDR3 length: 15 amino acids. CDR1 SGHKS and CDR2 YYEKEE come from the germline V gene (reference sequence). CDR3 residues: CASSRTSGTSYEQYF. DNA of the CDR3: TGTGCCAGCAGCCGGACTAGCGGGACGTCCTACGAGCAGTACTTC.

In DNA, the CDR3 is TGTGCCAGCAGACAACTAGCGGGGGACGAGCAGTACTTC. Its translation: CASRQLAGDEQYF. The V and J genes are TRBV28 and TRBJ2-7; TRBD2 aligns across 11 bases. The V gene's germline CDR1 is MDHEN and CDR2 SYDVKM. V was pared by 6 bases and J by 5 bases, with 3 bases of the junction left unmatched. The CDR3 has 13 amino acids. The full variable domain, its missing parts supplied by reference TRBV28 and TRBJ2-7, is DVKVTQSSRYLVKRTGEKVFLECVQDMDHENMFWYRQDPGLGLRLIYFSYDVKMKEKGDIPEGYSVSREKKERFSLILESASTNQTSMYLCASRQLAGDEQYFGPGTRLTVT.

The chain is built from TRBV3-1 (or the pseudogene TRBV3-2) and TRBJ2-1; D gene uncertain. The germline V gene has CDR1 LGHDT and CDR2 YNNKEL (reference sequence). V lost 0 bases and J lost 3, with 9 bases in between. The CDR3 covers 15 residues. CDR3 in amino acids: CASSQDIGYYNEQFF. The CDR3 DNA sequence: TGTGCCAGCAGCCAAGATATAGGCTACTACAATGAGCAGTTCTTC.

This clone was detected only a few times. This chain links TRBV19 with TRBJ1-1, with D unclear. Germline V gene lookup returns CDR1 LNHDA and CDR2 SQIVND (reference sequence). V lost 5 bases, J lost 5 bases, and 12 bases lay in between. CDR3 length: 13 amino acids. CDR3 loop: CASSEQRETEAFF. The CDR3, as DNA: TGTGCCAGTAGTGAGCAGCGGGAGACTGAAGCTTTCTTT.

The rearrangement uses TRBV7-9 and TRBJ1-2; D ambiguous. Trimming stripped 2 bases from V and 2 bases from J, with 9 bases between. The CDR3 contains 14 residues. Germline values: CDR1 SEHNR, CDR2 FQNEAQ (reference sequence). CDR3 region: CASSLPGRNYGYTF. CDR3 coding DNA: TGTGCCAGCAGCTTACCAGGCCGAAACTATGGCTACACCTTC.

The chain combines TRBV5-1 with TRBJ1-1; D uncertain. V was shortened by 0 bases and J by 2 bases, with 17 bases between the two germline ends. The CDR3 loop spans 17 amino acids. CDR1 SGHRS and CDR2 YFSETQ come from the germline V gene. The CDR3 DNA reads as TGCGCCAGCAGCTTGGATTTTACACCGGGAACTAACACTGAAGCTTTCTTT. Amino acids: CASSLDFTPGTNTEAFF.

With respect to this clone: One junction end disagrees with the germline gene, perhaps due to a read error. The genes are TRBV11-3 and TRBJ1-3; D is unclear. Germline assignment: CDR1 SGHNT and CDR2 YENEEA. The CDR3 sequence is 17 residues long. The chain's CDR3 is CASSVDPRGRPGNTIYF. The CDR3, as DNA: TGTGCCAGCAGCGTAGACCCCAGAGGGAGACCTGGAAACACCATATATTTT.

This clone was recorded only once. The gene calls are TRBV18 and TRBJ1-1; D is ambiguous. The CDR3 contains 13 residues. Germline CDR1 KGHSH, CDR2 LQKENI. Between the trimmed V and J ends, which lost 6 bases and 0 bases, there was a span of 8 bases. The CDR3 nucleotides read TGTGCCAGCTCGGATAGCATGAACACTGAAGCTTTCTTT. This gives the protein CASSDSMNTEAFF.

The J gene is TRBJ2-7, the V gene TRBV7-8; TRBD2 matches at 7 bases. Trimming removed 5 bases from V and 3 bases from J; junction bases left unmatched: 13. The CDR3 loop spans 16 amino acids. CDR1 and CDR2 from the germline V gene are SGHVS and FQNEAQ. CDR3 nucleotides: TGTGCCAGCAGCCCCCGAGTAGCGGGCACCAACTACGAGCAGTACTTC. It yields the protein CASSPRVAGTNYEQYF.

The chain carries TRBV10-1 and TRBJ2-3, with 8 bases matching TRBD2. Germline loops: CDR1 WNHNN, CDR2 SYGVQD (reference sequence). This CDR3 contains 16 residues. J lost 3 bases, V lost 4 bases, and 9 bases had no gene match. CDR3 nucleotides: TGCGCCAGCAGTGGGGGAGCGGGAGTAGGAACAGATACGCAGTATTTT. It codes for CASSGGAGVGTDTQYF.

The chain recombines TRBV6-2 or TRBV6-3 with TRBJ1-2, with 9 bases matching TRBD1. Looked up from germline, CDR1 is MNHEY and CDR2 is SVGEGT. V shed 1 base and J 8 bases; nucleotides not matched to a gene: 2. This CDR3 has 13 amino acids. In nucleotides, the CDR3 is TGTGCCAGCAGTTACTGGACAGGGGAAGGCTACACCTTC. Its protein is CASSYWTGEGYTF.

The genes are TRBV7-9 and TRBJ1-5; 8 bases are shared with TRBD1. V lost 5 bases and J lost 2; bases outside the gene matches: 5. Germline CDR1 is SEHNR and CDR2 is FQNEAQ (reference sequence). The CDR3 totals 15 residues. The CDR3 DNA sequence: TGTGCCAGCAGCCCAGGGGGCGCCGGCAATCAGCCCCAGCATTTT. It specifies CASSPGGAGNQPQHF. The variable domain in full, with the rest retrieved from reference TRBV7-9 and TRBJ1-5, is DTGVSQNPRHKITKRGQNVTFRCDPISEHNRLYWYRQTLGQGPEFLTYFQNEAQLEKSRLLSDRFSAERPKGSFSTLEIQRTEQGDSAMYLCASSPGGAGNQPQHFGDGTRLSIL.

The V call is TRBV11-3, the J call TRBJ2-5, with D perhaps matching TRBD1 (5 bases). CDR1 is SGHNT and CDR2 is YENEEA in the germline V gene. CDR3 length: 13 amino acids. V lost 3 bases and J lost 4, with 9 bases in between. The DNA for the CDR3 is TGTGCCAGCAGCTTTACCAGGGCAGAGACCCAGTACTTC. Translating it yields CASSFTRAETQYF.

The gene calls are TRBV5-1 and TRBJ2-5; 11 nucleotides agree with TRBD2. CDR1 and CDR2 (germline): SGHRS, YFSETQ. J lost 2 bases, V lost 4 bases, and 7 bases had no gene match. CDR3 length: 16 residues. The CDR3 spells CASSNLAGGPQETQYF. The CDR3 nucleotides read TGCGCCAGCAGCAACCTAGCGGGGGGTCCTCAAGAGACCCAGTACTTC.

The chain carries TRBV5-1 and TRBJ2-5; weak D call: TRBD1 (5 bases). V lost 4 bases to trimming and J lost 5 bases, with 18 bases between them. Germline CDR1 is SGHRS and CDR2 is YFSETQ. This CDR3 spans 15 amino acids. This chain's CDR3 is CASSQLLGEGETQYF. CDR3 bases: TGCGCCAGCAGCCAGCTTTTAGGGGAAGGGGAGACCCAGTACTTC.

This clone was recorded once. The chain carries TRBV5-1 and TRBJ1-1, with a possible D match to TRBD1 (5 bases). The CDR3 is 14 residues long. The germline V gene has CDR1 SGHRS and CDR2 YFSETQ. Between the trimmed V and J ends, which lost 4 bases and 3 bases, there was a span of 13 bases. The CDR3 nucleotides are TGCGCCAGCAGCCGGGACTCTCGGGACACTGAAGCTTTCTTT. Amino acid sequence: CASSRDSRDTEAFF.

CDR3 in amino acids: CASSLGDFYGYTF. DNA for the CDR3: TGTGCCAGCAGCTTGGGGGACTTCTATGGCTACACCTTC. The V and J genes are TRBV5-4 and TRBJ1-2, with D tentatively TRBD1 (5 bases). The V and J ends lost 0 bases and 4 bases respectively, with 7 bases between them. The CDR3 length is 13 residues. CDR1 is SGHNT and CDR2 is YYREEE in the germline V gene (reference sequence). Full variable domain (missing parts from reference TRBV5-4 and TRBJ1-2): ETGVTQSPTHLIKTRGQQVTLRCSSQSGHNTVSWYQQALGQGPQFIFQYYREEENGRGNFPPRFSGLQFPNYSSELNVNALELDDSALYLCASSLGDFYGYTFGSGTRLTVV.

The chain combines TRBV7-2 with TRBJ2-3, with 13 bases lining up with TRBD2. The CDR3 has 16 amino acids. Germline CDR1 and CDR2: SGHTA and FQGNSA. After removal of 3 bases from V and 4 bases from J, the junction contained 4 bases not matched to a gene. The CDR3 loop reads CASSFTSGGAPDTQYF. CDR3 nucleotide sequence: TGTGCCAGCAGCTTTACTAGCGGGGGGGCCCCAGATACGCAGTATTTT.

The chain couples TRBV30 to TRBJ1-1; the D gene is possibly TRBD1 (6 bases). V gave up 0 bases and J gave up 5 bases, with 10 bases separating them. Looked up from germline, CDR1 is GTSNPN and CDR2 is SVGIG (reference sequence). The CDR3 totals 13 residues. The CDR3, as DNA: TGTGCCTGGAGTGTAGGGGGGGATACTGAAGCTTTCTTT. Translation gives CAWSVGGDTEAFF.

In this sample, this clone turned up once. The V call is TRBV5-1, the J call TRBJ1-2; D is ambiguous. CDR3 length equals 15 residues. CDR1 and CDR2 (germline): SGHRS, YFSETQ. V was pared by 3 bases and J by 3 bases, with 15 bases between. For the CDR3, the DNA is TGCGCCAGCAGCTCTCTATTCGGGAGTCACTATGGCTACACCTTC. This translates into CASSSLFGSHYGYTF.